This TCR beta chain was sequenced for a study of spatial heterogeneity in lung cancer. Study information: Detection of beta-chain sequences consistently exceeded that of alpha-chain sequences.

Time point in this sample: sample taken at primary tumor resection. The input material, whole RNA from tumor, nontumor lung or frozen PBMC, was sequenced unsorted. In TCRdb, the 5' RACE reads were re-called with MiXCR into one record per CDR3 protein. The data show around 760 distinct CDR3 sequences, roughly 15% seen once. This clonotype was detected ten times or more. Material: normal lung tissue next to the tumor, obtained at surgery. The clonotype originates from a male donor with early-stage non-small cell lung cancer.

CDR3 region: CASCLSGTGVNTEAFF. The CDR3 nucleotides are TGCGCCAGCTGCCTCTCCGGGACAGGGGTGAACACTGAAGCTTTCTTT. This chain joins TRBV5-1 and TRBJ1-1; 10 nucleotides align to TRBD1. The junction had 9 bases not matched to a gene; V was cut back by 7 bases and J by 0 bases. The CDR3 has 16 amino acids. Germline V gives CDR1 SGHRS, CDR2 YFSETQ.